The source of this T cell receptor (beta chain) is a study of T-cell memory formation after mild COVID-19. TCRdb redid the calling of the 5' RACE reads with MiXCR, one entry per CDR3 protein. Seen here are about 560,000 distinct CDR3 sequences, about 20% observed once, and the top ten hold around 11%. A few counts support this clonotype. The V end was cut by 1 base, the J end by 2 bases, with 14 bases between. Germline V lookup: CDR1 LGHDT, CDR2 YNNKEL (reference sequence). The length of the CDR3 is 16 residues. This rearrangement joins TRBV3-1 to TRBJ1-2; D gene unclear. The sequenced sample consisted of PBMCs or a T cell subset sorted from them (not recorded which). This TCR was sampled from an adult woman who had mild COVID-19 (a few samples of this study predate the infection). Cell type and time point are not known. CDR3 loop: CASSQVASETNYGYTF. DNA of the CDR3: TGTGCCAGCAGCCAAGTCGCCTCGGAGACAAACTATGGCTACACCTTC.